This TCR beta chain was recorded in a study of T-cell reconstitution after alpha-beta-depleted transplantation in children. Using unique molecular identifiers, the investigators prepared the TCRbeta library. TCRdb re-called the PCR reads with MiXCR, one entry per CDR3 protein. The sample records hundreds of thousands of distinct CDR3 sequences, approximately 12% being singletons. The table lists this clonotype with many counts. Trimming left V 6 bases short and J 3 bases short, with 13 bases between. This CDR3 is 13 amino acids long. Germline CDR1 and CDR2: DFQATT and SNEGSKA (reference sequence). This chain uses TRBV20-1 with TRBJ2-3, with D maybe TRBD2 (6 bases). Sequences were derived from PBMCs from the stem cell graft donor, sampled from the stem cell graft. The receptor was isolated from a human donor who donated a stem cell graft to a child with combined immunodeficiency. Here the CDR3 DNA reads TGCAGTGCCCAGCGTAGCGGAACAGATACGCAGTATTTT. This codes for CSAQRSGTDTQYF.